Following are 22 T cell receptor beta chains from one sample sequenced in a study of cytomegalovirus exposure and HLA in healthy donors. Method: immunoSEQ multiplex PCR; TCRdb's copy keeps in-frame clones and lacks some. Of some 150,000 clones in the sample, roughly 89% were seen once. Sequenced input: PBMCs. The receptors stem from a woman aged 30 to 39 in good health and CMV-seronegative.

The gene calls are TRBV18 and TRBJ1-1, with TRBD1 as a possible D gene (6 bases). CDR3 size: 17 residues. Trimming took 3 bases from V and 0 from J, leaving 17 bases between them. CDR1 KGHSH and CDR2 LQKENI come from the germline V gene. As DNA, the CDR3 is TGTGCCAGCTCACCGGGGCAGGGGCCAGGAATGAACACTGAAGCTTTCTTT. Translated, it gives CASSPGQGPGMNTEAFF.

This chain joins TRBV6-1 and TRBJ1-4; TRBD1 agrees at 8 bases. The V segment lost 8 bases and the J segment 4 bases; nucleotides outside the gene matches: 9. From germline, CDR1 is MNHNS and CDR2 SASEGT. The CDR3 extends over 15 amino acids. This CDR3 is CASAGTGTGNEKLFF. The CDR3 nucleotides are TGTGCCAGCGCCGGGACAGGCACCGGTAATGAAAAACTGTTTTTT.

Written as DNA, the CDR3 is TGTGCCAGCAGCTTAGTGGGGGGCAGGGAGGGCTATGGCTACACCTTC. It specifies CASSLVGGREGYGYTF. The V and J genes are TRBV11-2 and TRBJ1-2, with D possibly being TRBD1 (6 bases). The V gene lost 1 base and the J gene lost 4 bases, with 16 bases spanning the gap. Looked up from germline, CDR1 is SGHAT and CDR2 is FQNNGV. The CDR3 runs 16 residues.

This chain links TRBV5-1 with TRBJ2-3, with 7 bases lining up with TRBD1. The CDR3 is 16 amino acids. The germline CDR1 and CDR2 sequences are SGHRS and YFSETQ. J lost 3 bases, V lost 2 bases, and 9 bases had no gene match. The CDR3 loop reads CASSLSRGGGTDTQYF. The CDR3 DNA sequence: TGCGCCAGCAGCTTATCGCGAGGGGGCGGAACAGATACGCAGTATTTT.

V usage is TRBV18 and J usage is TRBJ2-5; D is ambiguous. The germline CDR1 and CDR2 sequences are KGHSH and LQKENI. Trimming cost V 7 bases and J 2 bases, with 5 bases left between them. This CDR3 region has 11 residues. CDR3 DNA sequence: TGTGCCAGCTACCTACAAGAGACCCAGTACTTC. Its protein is CASYLQETQYF. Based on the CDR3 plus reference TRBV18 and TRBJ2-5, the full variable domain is NAGVMQNPRHLVRRRGQEARLRCSPMKGHSHVYWYRQLPEEGLKFMVYLQKENIIDESGMPKERFSAEFPKEGPSILRIQQVVRGDSAAYFCASYLQETQYFGPGTRLLVL.

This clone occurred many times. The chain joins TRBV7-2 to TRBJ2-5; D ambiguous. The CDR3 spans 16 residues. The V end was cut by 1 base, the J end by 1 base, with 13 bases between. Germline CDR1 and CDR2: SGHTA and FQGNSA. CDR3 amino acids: CASSLDLAPPQETQYF. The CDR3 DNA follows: TGTGCCAGCAGCTTAGATTTGGCACCACCCCAAGAGACCCAGTACTTC.

DNA for the CDR3: TGTGCCAGCAGCTTAGTTGGAGGGTTCTACGAGCAGTACTTC. This sequence encodes CASSLVGGFYEQYF. The rearrangement joins TRBV7-2 to TRBJ2-7, with a possible D match to TRBD2 (6 bases). The CDR3 extends over 14 amino acids. CDR1 and CDR2 (germline): SGHTA, FQGNSA. V was shortened by 1 base and J by 3 bases, with 10 bases between the two germline ends.

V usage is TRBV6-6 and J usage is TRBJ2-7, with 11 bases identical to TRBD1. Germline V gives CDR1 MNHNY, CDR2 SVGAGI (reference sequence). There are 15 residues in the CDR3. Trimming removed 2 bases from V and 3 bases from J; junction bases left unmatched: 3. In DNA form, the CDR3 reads TGTGCCAGCAGTTACACCGGGACAGGGGGCTACGAGCAGTACTTC. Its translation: CASSYTGTGGYEQYF.

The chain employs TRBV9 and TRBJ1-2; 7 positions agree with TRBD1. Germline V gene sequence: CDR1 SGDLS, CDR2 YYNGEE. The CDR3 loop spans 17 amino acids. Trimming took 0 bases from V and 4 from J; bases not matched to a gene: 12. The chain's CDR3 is CASSVGLGRDSPYGYTF. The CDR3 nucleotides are TGTGCCAGCAGCGTAGGTCTTGGAAGGGACAGTCCCTATGGCTACACCTTC.

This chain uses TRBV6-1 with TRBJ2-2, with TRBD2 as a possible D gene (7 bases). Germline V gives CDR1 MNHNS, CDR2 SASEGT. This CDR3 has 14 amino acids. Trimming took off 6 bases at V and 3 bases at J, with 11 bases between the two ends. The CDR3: CASRKGGDTGELFF. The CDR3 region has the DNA TGTGCCAGCAGGAAGGGGGGGGACACCGGGGAGCTGTTTTTT.

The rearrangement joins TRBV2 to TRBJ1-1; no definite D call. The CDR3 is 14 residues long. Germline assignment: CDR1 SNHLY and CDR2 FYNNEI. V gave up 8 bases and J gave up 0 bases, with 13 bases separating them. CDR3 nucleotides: TGTGCCAGCGGCCACATGGCCATGAACACTGAAGCTTTCTTT. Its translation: CASGHMAMNTEAFF.

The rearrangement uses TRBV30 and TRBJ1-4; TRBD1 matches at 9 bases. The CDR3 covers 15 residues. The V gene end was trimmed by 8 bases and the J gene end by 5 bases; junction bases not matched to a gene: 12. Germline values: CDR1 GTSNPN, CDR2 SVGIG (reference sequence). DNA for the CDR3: TGTGCCAAGGACAGGGGTGGAGAGATGAATGAAAAACTGTTTTTT. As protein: CAKDRGGEMNEKLFF.

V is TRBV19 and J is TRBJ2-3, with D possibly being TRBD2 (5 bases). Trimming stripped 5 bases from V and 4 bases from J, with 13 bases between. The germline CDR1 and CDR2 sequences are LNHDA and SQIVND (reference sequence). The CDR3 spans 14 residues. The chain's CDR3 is CASSFGDGADTQYF. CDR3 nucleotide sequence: TGTGCCAGTAGTTTCGGGGATGGCGCAGATACGCAGTATTTT.

DNA of the CDR3: TGTGCCAGCAGATTTCTAGATGCCCCCTACGAGCAGTACTTC. It yields the protein CASRFLDAPYEQYF. J is TRBJ2-7 and V is TRBV5-6; D is undetermined. This CDR3 has 14 amino acids. V dropped 5 bases and J dropped 2 bases, with 14 bases sitting between them. Germline CDR1 SGHDT, CDR2 YYEEEE.

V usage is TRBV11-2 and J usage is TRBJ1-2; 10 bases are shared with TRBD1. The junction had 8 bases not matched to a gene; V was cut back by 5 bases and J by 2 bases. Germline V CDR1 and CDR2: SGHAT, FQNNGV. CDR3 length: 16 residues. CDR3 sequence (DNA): TGTGCCAGCAGCCCCGGGACAGGGGCTCACAACTATGGCTACACCTTC. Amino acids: CASSPGTGAHNYGYTF.

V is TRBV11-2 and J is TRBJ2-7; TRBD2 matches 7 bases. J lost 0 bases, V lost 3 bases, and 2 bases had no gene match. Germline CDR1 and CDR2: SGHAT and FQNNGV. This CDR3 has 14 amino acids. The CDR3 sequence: CASSFGRSSYEQYF. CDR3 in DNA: TGTGCCAGCAGCTTCGGGAGGAGCTCCTACGAGCAGTACTTC. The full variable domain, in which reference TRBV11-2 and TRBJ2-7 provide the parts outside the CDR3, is EAGVAQSPRYKIIEKRQSVAFWCNPISGHATLYWYQQILGQGPKLLIQFQNNGVVDDSQLPKDRFSAERLKGVDSTLKIQPAKLEDSAVYLCASSFGRSSYEQYFGPGTRLTVT.

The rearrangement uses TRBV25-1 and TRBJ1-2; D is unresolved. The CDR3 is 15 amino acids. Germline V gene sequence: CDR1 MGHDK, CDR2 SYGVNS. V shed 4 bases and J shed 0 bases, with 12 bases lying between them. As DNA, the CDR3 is TGTGCCAGCAGTGTTTTTCGGGATCCTAACTATGGCTACACCTTC. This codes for CASSVFRDPNYGYTF.

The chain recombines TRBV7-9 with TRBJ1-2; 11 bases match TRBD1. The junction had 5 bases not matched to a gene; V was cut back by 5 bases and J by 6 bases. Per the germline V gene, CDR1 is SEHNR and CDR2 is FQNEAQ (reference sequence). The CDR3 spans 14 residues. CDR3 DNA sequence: TGTGCCAGCAGCGCCGGGACAGGGGGTGATGGCTACACCTTC. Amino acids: CASSAGTGGDGYTF. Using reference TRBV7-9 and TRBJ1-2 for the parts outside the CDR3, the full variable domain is DTGVSQNPRHKITKRGQNVTFRCDPISEHNRLYWYRQTLGQGPEFLTYFQNEAQLEKSRLLSDRFSAERPKGSFSTLEIQRTEQGDSAMYLCASSAGTGGDGYTFGSGTRLTVV.

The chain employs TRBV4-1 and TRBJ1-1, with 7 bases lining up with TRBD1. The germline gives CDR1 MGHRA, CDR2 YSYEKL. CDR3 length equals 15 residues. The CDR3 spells CAAGGQSWWNTEAFF. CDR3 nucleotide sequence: TGCGCTGCAGGGGGGCAGTCCTGGTGGAACACTGAAGCTTTCTTT.

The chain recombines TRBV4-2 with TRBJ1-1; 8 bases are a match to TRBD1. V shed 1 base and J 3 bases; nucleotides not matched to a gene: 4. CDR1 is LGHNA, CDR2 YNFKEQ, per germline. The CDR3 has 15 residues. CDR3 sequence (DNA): TGTGCCAGCAGCCAAGGGACAGGGTCGGACACTGAAGCTTTCTTT. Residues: CASSQGTGSDTEAFF.

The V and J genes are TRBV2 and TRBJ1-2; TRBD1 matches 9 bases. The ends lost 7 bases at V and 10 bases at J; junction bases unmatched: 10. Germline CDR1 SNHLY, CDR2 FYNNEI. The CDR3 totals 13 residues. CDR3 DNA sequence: TGTGCCAGCAAGCGGGACAGGGTTGTTGTCTACACCTTC. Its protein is CASKRDRVVVYTF.

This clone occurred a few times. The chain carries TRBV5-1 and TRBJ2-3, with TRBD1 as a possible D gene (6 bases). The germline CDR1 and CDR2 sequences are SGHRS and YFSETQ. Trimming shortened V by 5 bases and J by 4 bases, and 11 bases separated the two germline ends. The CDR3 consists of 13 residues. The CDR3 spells CASRSDSSDTQYF. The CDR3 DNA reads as TGCGCCAGCAGGTCGGACAGTTCAGATACGCAGTATTTT.